This TCR beta chain was sequenced for a study of T cell responses to AZD1222 COVID-19 vaccine. The study's findings and limits: At study baseline, merely six AZD1222 recipients were seropositive.

Method: immunoSEQ multiplex PCR; TCRdb's copy keeps in-frame clones and lacks some. The data show 150,000 to 200,000 clones, around 90% seen once. On this clone: Its antigen is still unknown.

The CDR3 totals 16 residues. Trimming stripped 2 bases from V and 5 bases from J, with 15 bases between. Germline V lookup: CDR1 LGHDT, CDR2 YNNKEL (reference sequence). V and J are TRBV3-1 (or the pseudogene TRBV3-2) and TRBJ2-2; D might be TRBD1 (6 bases). The sample in question was peripheral blood, obtained on day 0 of AZD1222 vaccination. The TCR originated in an adult in good health. CDR3 residues: CASSQPDRGGTGELFF. The CDR3 nucleotides are TGTGCCAGCAGCCAACCCGACAGAGGGGGTACCGGGGAGCTGTTTTTT.